Following are 24 T cell receptor beta chains from one sample sequenced in a study of blood T cell repertoires in COVID-19. The data were produced by immunoSEQ multiplex PCR, yet TCRdb's version contains in-frame clones alone and is incomplete. The sample has 190,000 or so clones, 90% seen once; the top ten hold 0.62%. The sequenced sample was peripheral blood. Receptor source: a man aged 45-65 years with acute or convalescent COVID-19.

As concerns this clone: It is likely a read error, because the conserved phenylalanine at the end of the CDR3 is missing. Because the CDR3's place on the DNA is in doubt, the DNA is left out and the CDR3 is given as listed by TCRdb. The J gene is TRBJ2-7, the V gene TRBV20-1; the tabulated D call, TRBD1, remains unverified against the DNA. The germline V gene encodes CDR1 DFQATT and CDR2 SNEGSKA (reference sequence). The CDR3 length is 10 residues, termini included. CDR3 protein: CSARDGRPLL.

V usage is TRBV18 and J usage is TRBJ2-2; 8 bases align to TRBD1. V was pared by 3 bases and J by 3 bases, with 0 bases of the junction left unmatched. There are 14 residues in the CDR3. Germline CDR1 KGHSH, CDR2 LQKENI. The CDR3 coding sequence is TGTGCCAGCTCACCGGGACAGGACACCGGGGAGCTGTTTTTT. It translates to CASSPGQDTGELFF.

V usage is TRBV7-9 and J usage is TRBJ2-7; 12 nucleotides agree with TRBD2. Germline V gene sequence: CDR1 SEHNR, CDR2 FQNEAQ (reference sequence). The CDR3 length is 15 residues. J was trimmed by 7 bases and V by 4 bases; bases with no gene match: 8. The CDR3 DNA reads TGTGCCAGCAGCTGGGGACTAGCGGGTGTTGGGGAGCAGTACTTC. Amino acid sequence: CASSWGLAGVGEQYF.

This clone occurred once. The genes are TRBV18 and TRBJ2-1; 11 nucleotides agree with TRBD2. The germline V gene encodes CDR1 KGHSH and CDR2 LQKENI. The CDR3 sequence is 15 residues long. The V gene end was trimmed by 5 bases and the J gene end by 3 bases; junction bases not matched to a gene: 3. CDR3 sequence reads: CASSSGLAVYNEQFF. Here the CDR3 DNA reads TGTGCCAGCTCATCGGGACTAGCGGTCTACAATGAGCAGTTCTTC.

V is TRBV11-2 and J is TRBJ2-1; TRBD2 aligns across 9 bases. The V gene's germline CDR1 is SGHAT and CDR2 FQNNGV. The junction had 0 bases not matched to a gene; V was cut back by 1 base and J by 2 bases. This CDR3 region has 15 residues. CDR3 in amino acids: CASSLASGAYNEQFF. The CDR3 DNA follows: TGTGCCAGCAGCTTAGCTAGCGGGGCCTACAATGAGCAGTTCTTC. Variable domain in full (rest from reference TRBV11-2 and TRBJ2-1): EAGVAQSPRYKIIEKRQSVAFWCNPISGHATLYWYQQILGQGPKLLIQFQNNGVVDDSQLPKDRFSAERLKGVDSTLKIQPAKLEDSAVYLCASSLASGAYNEQFFGPGTRLTVL.

The V call is TRBV4-1, the J call TRBJ2-3, with 8 positions matching TRBD2. The CDR3 has 15 amino acids. The germline CDR1 and CDR2 sequences are MGHRA and YSYEKL. Germline trimming cut 0 bases from V and 6 bases from J; bases unmatched to any gene: 5. CDR3 in amino acids: CASSQDPASGDTQYF. CDR3 nucleotides: TGCGCCAGCAGCCAAGATCCGGCTAGCGGGGATACGCAGTATTTT.

The rearrangement uses TRBV28 and TRBJ2-6; D unresolved. Germline V lookup: CDR1 MDHEN, CDR2 SYDVKM. The germline V and J ends were trimmed by 1 base and 0 bases, with 7 bases remaining between them. CDR3 size: 16 residues. The CDR3 spells CASSLSLRSGANVLTF. The CDR3 coding sequence is TGTGCCAGCAGTTTATCCCTGCGCTCTGGGGCCAACGTCCTGACTTTC.

DNA of the CDR3: TGTGCCAGCTCAAAAGTCCCACCCGGACAGGGCACAGATACGCAGTATTTT. Translating gives CASSKVPPGQGTDTQYF. The chain joins TRBV18 to TRBJ2-3, with 7 nucleotides matching TRBD1. CDR1 and CDR2 from the germline V gene are KGHSH and LQKENI. V lost 5 bases and J lost 1; bases outside the gene matches: 12. The length of the CDR3 is 17 residues.

The V and J genes are TRBV15 and TRBJ1-1, with D perhaps matching TRBD1 (5 bases). CDR1 is LNHNV, CDR2 YYDKDF, per germline (reference sequence). CDR3 length: 14 residues. V was trimmed by 4 bases and J by 2 bases, leaving 11 bases between them. The DNA of the CDR3 is TGTGCCACCAGCACAGGGCTTCATAACACTGAAGCTTTCTTT. It translates to CATSTGLHNTEAFF.

This sequence joins TRBV7-6 and TRBJ2-1; 7 bases match TRBD2. Germline V gene data show CDR1 as SGHVS and CDR2 as FNYEAQ. CDR3 length: 15 residues. Trimming took 5 bases from V and 2 from J; bases not matched to a gene: 6. The CDR3 DNA reads TGTGCCAGCAGCGGGGGGGGGAGCGCCTACAATGAGCAGTTCTTC. This codes for CASSGGGSAYNEQFF.

This clone was seen only once. The rearrangement links TRBV7-9 to TRBJ2-5; D is undetermined. V gave up 5 bases and J gave up 5 bases, with 12 bases separating them. The CDR3 totals 13 residues. Germline CDR1 is SEHNR and CDR2 is FQNEAQ (reference sequence). CDR3 in amino acids: CASSLRVGETQYF. For the CDR3, the DNA is TGTGCCAGCAGCCTGAGAGTCGGGGAGACCCAGTACTTC.

The genes are TRBV5-1 and TRBJ2-1, with 16 bases identical to TRBD2. The V segment lost 4 bases and the J segment 3 bases; nucleotides outside the gene matches: 16. This CDR3 has 21 amino acids. Per germline, CDR1 SGHRS and CDR2 YFSETQ. CDR3 bases: TGCGCCAGCAGCCCTTTCGGGACTAGCGGGAGGGCCGGTACTTACTACAATGAGCAGTTCTTC. The encoded protein is CASSPFGTSGRAGTYYNEQFF.

The chain combines TRBV9 with TRBJ2-2; 9 bases are a match to TRBD1. This CDR3 is built from 16 residues. V trimming: 2 bases; J trimming: 4 bases; junction bases outside the gene matches: 6. CDR1 SGDLS and CDR2 YYNGEE come from the germline V gene. This CDR3 is CASSVRTGDLTGELFF. CDR3 coding DNA: TGTGCCAGCAGCGTCAGGACAGGGGATCTCACCGGGGAGCTGTTTTTT. Full variable domain (outside the CDR3, taken from reference TRBV9 and TRBJ2-2): DSGVTQTPKHLITATGQRVTLRCSPRSGDLSVYWYQQSLDQGLQFLIQYYNGEERAKGNILERFSAQQFPDLHSELNLSSLELGDSALYFCASSVRTGDLTGELFFGEGSRLTVL.

The rearrangement links TRBV4-1 to TRBJ2-3; TRBD2 matches 15 bases. J gave up 2 bases and V 3 bases, and 6 bases lay outside the gene matches. Germline V gives CDR1 MGHRA, CDR2 YSYEKL. This CDR3 region has 18 residues. Here the CDR3 reads CASSHPRTSGGATDTQYF. In nucleotides, the CDR3 is TGCGCCAGCAGCCACCCAAGGACTAGCGGGGGGGCCACAGATACGCAGTATTTT.

This clone has more than one count but fewer than ten. This CDR3 is also generated by other DNA sequences in the sample. The V and J genes are TRBV4-1 and TRBJ2-4; TRBD2 matches at 11 bases. Germline CDR1 reads MGHRA; CDR2 reads YSYEKL. The CDR3 contains 17 residues. V gave up 0 bases and J gave up 0 bases; unmatched junction bases: 1. The CDR3 sequence is CASSQDGTSGAKNIQYF. CDR3 bases: TGCGCCAGCAGCCAAGATGGGACTAGCGGAGCCAAAAACATTCAGTACTTC.

This clone was counted a few times. The chain recombines TRBV7-2 with TRBJ1-2; TRBD1 is a possible D gene (6 bases). Germline CDR1 SGHTA, CDR2 FQGNSA. V was shortened by 9 bases and J by 0 bases, with 17 bases between the two germline ends. The CDR3 is made up of 15 amino acids. The CDR3 reads CASTRDTSSNYGYTF. The CDR3 nucleotides read TGTGCCAGTACCCGGGACACCTCCTCTAACTATGGCTACACCTTC. Based on the CDR3 plus reference TRBV7-2 and TRBJ1-2, the full variable domain is GAGVSQSPSNKVTEKGKDVELRCDPISGHTALYWYRQSLGQGLEFLIYFQGNSAPDKSGLPSDRFSAERTGGSVSTLTIQRTQQEDSAVYLCASTRDTSSNYGYTFGSGTRLTVV.

The V gene is TRBV27, the J gene TRBJ1-2; TRBD1 aligns across 11 bases. The V gene end was trimmed by 4 bases and the J gene end by 7 bases; junction bases not matched to a gene: 5. Per the germline V gene, CDR1 is MNHEY and CDR2 is SMNVEV (reference sequence). This CDR3 contains 14 residues. CDR3 protein: CASSSGTGGGGYTF. The CDR3 coding sequence is TGTGCCAGCAGTTCTGGGACAGGGGGGGGTGGCTACACCTTC.

The chain uses TRBV19 and TRBJ2-1, with D unclear. Germline V gene lookup returns CDR1 LNHDA and CDR2 SQIVND (reference sequence). The ends were cut back, 7 bases at V and 0 bases at J, with 10 bases in the middle. The CDR3 loop spans 14 amino acids. The CDR3 region has the DNA TGTGCCAGTAATAAAGCAGGCTCCTACAATGAGCAGTTCTTC. This encodes CASNKAGSYNEQFF.

This chain joins TRBV2 and TRBJ2-7; 7 bases fit TRBD1. V was clipped by 6 bases and J by 4 bases; unmatched bases: 9. The CDR3 loop spans 14 amino acids. In germline, CDR1 is SNHLY, CDR2 FYNNEI. CDR3 DNA: TGTGCCAGCAGATCGACCGGGACAGCTTACGAGCAGTACGTC. This codes for CASRSTGTAYEQYV.

V and J are TRBV7-9 and TRBJ2-5; 8 bases agree with TRBD1. Trimming took 3 bases from V and 4 from J; bases not matched to a gene: 10. CDR1 and CDR2 (germline): SEHNR, FQNEAQ (reference sequence). CDR3 length: 16 residues. CDR3 loop: CASSFQHAGGRETQYF. For the CDR3, the DNA is TGTGCCAGCAGCTTTCAACATGCAGGGGGCCGAGAGACCCAGTACTTC.

The chain has TRBV5-1 and TRBJ2-3; 7 positions agree with TRBD1. Trimming at V came to 8 bases and at J to 3 bases, leaving 12 bases not matched to a gene. The CDR3 totals 15 residues. Germline-derived CDR1 and CDR2 are SGHRS and YFSETQ. The CDR3 reads CASGLGGRGTDTQYF. CDR3 DNA sequence: TGCGCCAGTGGATTAGGGGGCAGAGGGACAGATACGCAGTATTTT.

This chain connects TRBV28 to TRBJ1-4; 8 bases agree with TRBD1. Germline assignment: CDR1 MDHEN and CDR2 SYDVKM. The CDR3 contains 14 residues. V shed 7 bases, J shed 8 bases, and the junction held 9 bases outside the gene matches. DNA for the CDR3: TGTGCCAGCACCACAGGGGGTAGAGTGGAAAAACTGTTTTTT. This translates into CASTTGGRVEKLFF.

The J gene is TRBJ1-2, the V gene TRBV7-8; D might be TRBD1 (5 bases). V lost 1 base and J 5 bases, leaving 26 bases between the germline ends. The CDR3 contains 19 residues. Looked up from germline, CDR1 is SGHVS and CDR2 is FQNEAQ. The CDR3 bases are TGTGCCAGCAGCTTAGGACAACGGGACTCCCCTTGGGGAATTTATGGCTACACCTTC. Encoded protein: CASSLGQRDSPWGIYGYTF.

This chain's CDR3 is CASSTGQNTGELFF. CDR3 in DNA: TGCGCCAGCAGCACCGGACAGAATACCGGGGAGCTGTTTTTT. This chain uses TRBV5-1 with TRBJ2-2; D is perhaps TRBD1 (6 bases). CDR3 length: 14 amino acids. Trimming removed 4 bases at V and 5 bases at J, with 12 bases between. Looked up from germline, CDR1 is SGHRS and CDR2 is YFSETQ.